Below, one TCR beta chain is given with its context. Its target is not known. The data originate from a study of T cell repertoires in cytomegalovirus infection. Study as a whole: Alongside well-studied HLA-B-restricted CMV epitopes, recently identified HLA-C-restricted CMV epitopes were also used. Public signatures in TCR beta pointed to CMV infection and matching HLA type.

TCRdb passed the reads through MiXCR, listing each CDR3 protein once. The sample has hundreds of thousands of distinct CDR3 sequences, about 44% seen once. The clonotype comes from a human donor in good health (CMV status not recorded). Some clones in this sample may be carry-over from other donors' samples. The sequencing used cultured PBMCs, collected from culture after CMV antigen stimulation.

CDR3 sequence: CSVWTSGVRNEQFF. The CDR3 nucleotides read TGCAGCGTTTGGACTAGCGGGGTTCGCAATGAGCAGTTCTTC. The chain recombines TRBV29-1 with TRBJ2-1; 12 positions match TRBD2. From germline, CDR1 is SQVTM and CDR2 ANQGSEA. This CDR3 is 14 amino acids long. The V segment lost 5 bases and the J segment 6 bases; nucleotides outside the gene matches: 5.